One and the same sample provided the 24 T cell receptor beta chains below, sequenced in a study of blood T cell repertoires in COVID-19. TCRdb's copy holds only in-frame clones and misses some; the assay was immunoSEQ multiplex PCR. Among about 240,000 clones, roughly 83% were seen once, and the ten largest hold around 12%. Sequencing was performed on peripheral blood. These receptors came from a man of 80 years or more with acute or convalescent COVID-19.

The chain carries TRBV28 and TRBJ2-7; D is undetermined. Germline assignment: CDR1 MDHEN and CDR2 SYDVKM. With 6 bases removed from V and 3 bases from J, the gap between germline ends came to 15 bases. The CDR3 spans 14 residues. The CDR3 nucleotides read TGTGCCAGCAGGCCCACCGGGTCAAGCTACGAGCAGTACTTC. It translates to CASRPTGSSYEQYF.

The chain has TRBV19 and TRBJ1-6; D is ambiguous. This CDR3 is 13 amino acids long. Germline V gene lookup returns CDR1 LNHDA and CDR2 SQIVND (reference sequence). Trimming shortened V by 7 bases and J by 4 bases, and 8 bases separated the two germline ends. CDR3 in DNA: TGTGCCAGTAAGAACAGTTATAATTCACCCCTCCACTTT. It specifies CASKNSYNSPLHF.

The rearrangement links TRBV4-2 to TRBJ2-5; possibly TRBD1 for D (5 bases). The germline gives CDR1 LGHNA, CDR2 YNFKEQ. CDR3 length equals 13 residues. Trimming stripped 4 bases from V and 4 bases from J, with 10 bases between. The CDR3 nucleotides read TGTGCCAGCAGCCGGGGCCTCGGAGAGACCCAGTACTTC. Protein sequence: CASSRGLGETQYF.

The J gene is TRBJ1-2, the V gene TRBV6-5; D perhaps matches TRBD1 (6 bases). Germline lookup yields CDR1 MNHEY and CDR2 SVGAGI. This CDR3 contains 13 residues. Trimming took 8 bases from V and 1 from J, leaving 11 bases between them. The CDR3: CASLTGFNYGYTF. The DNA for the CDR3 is TGTGCCAGCCTGACAGGATTTAACTATGGCTACACCTTC.

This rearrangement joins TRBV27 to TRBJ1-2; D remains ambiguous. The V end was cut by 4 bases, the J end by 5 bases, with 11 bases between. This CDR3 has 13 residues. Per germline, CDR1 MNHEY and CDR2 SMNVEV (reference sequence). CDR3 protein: CASSSYSLYGYTF. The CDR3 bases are TGTGCCAGCAGTTCTTACAGTTTATATGGCTACACCTTC.

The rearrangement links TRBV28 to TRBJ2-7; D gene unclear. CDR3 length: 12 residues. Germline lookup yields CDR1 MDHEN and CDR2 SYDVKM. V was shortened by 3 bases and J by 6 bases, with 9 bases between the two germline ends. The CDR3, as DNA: TGTGCCAGCAGTTTCCGGGTCGGCGAGCAGTACTTC. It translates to CASSFRVGEQYF.

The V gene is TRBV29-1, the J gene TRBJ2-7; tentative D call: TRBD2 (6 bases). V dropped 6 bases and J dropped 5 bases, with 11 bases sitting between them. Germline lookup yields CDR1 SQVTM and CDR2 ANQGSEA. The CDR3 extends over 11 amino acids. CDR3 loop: CSVSTSNEQYF. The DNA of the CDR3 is TGCAGCGTCTCTACTAGCAACGAGCAGTACTTC.

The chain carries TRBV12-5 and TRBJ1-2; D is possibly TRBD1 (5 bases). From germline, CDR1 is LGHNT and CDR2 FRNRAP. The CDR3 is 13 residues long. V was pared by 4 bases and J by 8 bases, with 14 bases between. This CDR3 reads CASGSPQGYGYTF. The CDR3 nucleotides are TGTGCTAGTGGTTCGCCCCAGGGATACGGCTACACCTTC.

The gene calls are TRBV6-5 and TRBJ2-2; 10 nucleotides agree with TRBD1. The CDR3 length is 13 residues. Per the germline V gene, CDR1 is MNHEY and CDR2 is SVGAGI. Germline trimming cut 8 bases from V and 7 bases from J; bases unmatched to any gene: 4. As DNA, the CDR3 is TGTGCCAGCTCGACAGGGGGCCTCGGGGAGCTGTTTTTT. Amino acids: CASSTGGLGELFF.

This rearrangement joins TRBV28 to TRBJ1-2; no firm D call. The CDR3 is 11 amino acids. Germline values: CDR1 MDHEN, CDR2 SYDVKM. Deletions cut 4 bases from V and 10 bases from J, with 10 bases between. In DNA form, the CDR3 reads TGTGCCAGCAGTTATGGGCACCTCTACACCTTC. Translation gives CASSYGHLYTF.

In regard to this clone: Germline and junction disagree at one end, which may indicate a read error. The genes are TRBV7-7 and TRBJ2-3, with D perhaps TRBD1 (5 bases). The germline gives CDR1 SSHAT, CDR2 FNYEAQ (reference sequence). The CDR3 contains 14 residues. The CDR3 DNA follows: TGTGCTAGCAGCTTAGGGGCAGGCACAGATACGCAGTATTTT. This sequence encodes CASSLGAGTDTQYF.

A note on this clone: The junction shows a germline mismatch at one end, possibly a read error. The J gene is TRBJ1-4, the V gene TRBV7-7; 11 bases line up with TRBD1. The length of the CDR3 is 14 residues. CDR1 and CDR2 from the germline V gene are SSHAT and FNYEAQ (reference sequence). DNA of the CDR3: TGTGCTAGCAGCGCGGACAGGGGGCTTGGAAAACTGTTTTTT. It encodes CASSADRGLGKLFF.

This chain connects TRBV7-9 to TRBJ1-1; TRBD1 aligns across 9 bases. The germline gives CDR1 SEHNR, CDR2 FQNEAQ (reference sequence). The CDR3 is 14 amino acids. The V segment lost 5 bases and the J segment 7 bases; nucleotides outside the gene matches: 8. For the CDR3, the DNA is TGTGCCAGCAGCGTCCAACAGGGGGCAAATGAAGCTTTCTTT. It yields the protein CASSVQQGANEAFF.

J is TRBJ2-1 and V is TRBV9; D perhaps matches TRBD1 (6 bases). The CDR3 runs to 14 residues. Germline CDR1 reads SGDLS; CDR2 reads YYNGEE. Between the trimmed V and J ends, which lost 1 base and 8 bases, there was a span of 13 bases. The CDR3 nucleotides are TGTGCCAGCAGCGTACAGGGGCCCAGGGATGAGCAGTTCTTC. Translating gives CASSVQGPRDEQFF. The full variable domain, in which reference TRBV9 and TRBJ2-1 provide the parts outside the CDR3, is DSGVTQTPKHLITATGQRVTLRCSPRSGDLSVYWYQQSLDQGLQFLIQYYNGEERAKGNILERFSAQQFPDLHSELNLSSLELGDSALYFCASSVQGPRDEQFFGPGTRLTVL.

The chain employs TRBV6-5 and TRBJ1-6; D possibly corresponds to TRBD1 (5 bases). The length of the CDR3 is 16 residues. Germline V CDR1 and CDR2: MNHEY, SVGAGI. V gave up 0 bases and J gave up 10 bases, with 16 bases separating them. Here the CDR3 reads CASSYSPGGASSPLHF. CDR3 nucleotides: TGTGCCAGCAGTTACTCTCCAGGTGGGGCCTCGTCACCCCTCCACTTT.

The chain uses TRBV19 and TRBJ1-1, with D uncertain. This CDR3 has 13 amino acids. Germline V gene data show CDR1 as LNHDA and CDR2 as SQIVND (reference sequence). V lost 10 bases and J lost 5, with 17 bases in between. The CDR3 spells CATQTATRTEAFF. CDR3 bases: TGTGCCACCCAAACGGCTACCAGGACTGAAGCTTTCTTT.

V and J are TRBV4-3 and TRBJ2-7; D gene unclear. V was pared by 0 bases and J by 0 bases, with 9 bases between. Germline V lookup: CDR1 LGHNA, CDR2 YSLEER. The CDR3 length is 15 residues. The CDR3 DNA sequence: TGCGCCAGCAGCCAAGAGGGCTCCAGCTCCTACGAGCAGTACTTC. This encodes CASSQEGSSSYEQYF.

For the CDR3, the DNA is TGTGCCAGCAGTTCCCAGGGAAATAGCAATCAGCCCCAGCATTTT. Translating gives CASSSQGNSNQPQHF. This sequence joins TRBV6-6 and TRBJ1-5, with D possibly being TRBD1 (5 bases). CDR1 is MNHNY, CDR2 SVGAGI, per germline (reference sequence). The CDR3 has 15 amino acids. Between the trimmed V and J ends, which lost 4 bases and 0 bases, there was a span of 10 bases.

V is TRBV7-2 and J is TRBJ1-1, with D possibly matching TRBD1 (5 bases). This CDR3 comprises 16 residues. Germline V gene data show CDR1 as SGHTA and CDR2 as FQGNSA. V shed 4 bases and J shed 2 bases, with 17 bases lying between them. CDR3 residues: CASSSRPGGGNTEAFF. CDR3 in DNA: TGTGCCAGCAGCTCCCGGCCGGGGGGAGGTAACACTGAAGCTTTCTTT.

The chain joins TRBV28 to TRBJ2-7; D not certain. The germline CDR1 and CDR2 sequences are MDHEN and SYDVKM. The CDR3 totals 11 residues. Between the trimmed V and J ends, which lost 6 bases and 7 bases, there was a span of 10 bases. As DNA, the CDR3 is TGTGCCAGCAGACAGTTTTCGGAGCAGTACTTC. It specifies CASRQFSEQYF.

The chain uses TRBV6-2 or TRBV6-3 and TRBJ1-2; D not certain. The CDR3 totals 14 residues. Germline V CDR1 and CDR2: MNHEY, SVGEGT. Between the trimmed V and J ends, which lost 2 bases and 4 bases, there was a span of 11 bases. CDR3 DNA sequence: TGTGCCAGCAGTTACGACACCGCGAGCTATGGCTACACCTTC. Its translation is CASSYDTASYGYTF.

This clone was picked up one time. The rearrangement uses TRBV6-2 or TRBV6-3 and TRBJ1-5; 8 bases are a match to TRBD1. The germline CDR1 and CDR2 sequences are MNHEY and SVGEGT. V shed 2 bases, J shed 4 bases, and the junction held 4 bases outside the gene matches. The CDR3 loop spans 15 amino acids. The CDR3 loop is CASSYGGQGNQPQHF. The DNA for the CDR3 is TGTGCCAGCAGTTACGGAGGACAGGGTAATCAGCCCCAGCATTTT.

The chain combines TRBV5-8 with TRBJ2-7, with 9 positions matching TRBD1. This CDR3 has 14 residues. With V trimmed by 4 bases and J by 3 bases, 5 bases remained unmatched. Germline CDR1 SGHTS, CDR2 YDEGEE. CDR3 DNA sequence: TGTGCCAGCAGCATCCGGGACAGGGTCTACGAGCAGTACTTC. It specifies CASSIRDRVYEQYF. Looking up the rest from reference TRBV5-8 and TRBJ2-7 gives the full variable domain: EAGVTQSPTHLIKTRGQQATLRCSPISGHTSVYWYQQALGLGLQFLLWYDEGEERNRGNFPPRFSGRQFPNYSSELNVNALELEDSALYLCASSIRDRVYEQYFGPGTRLTVT.

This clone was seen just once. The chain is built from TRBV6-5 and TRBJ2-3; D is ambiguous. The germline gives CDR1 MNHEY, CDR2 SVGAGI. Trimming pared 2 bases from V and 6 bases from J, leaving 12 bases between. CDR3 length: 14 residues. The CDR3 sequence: CASSYRPPPDTQYF. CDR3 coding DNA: TGTGCCAGCAGTTACCGTCCCCCTCCCGATACGCAGTATTTT.